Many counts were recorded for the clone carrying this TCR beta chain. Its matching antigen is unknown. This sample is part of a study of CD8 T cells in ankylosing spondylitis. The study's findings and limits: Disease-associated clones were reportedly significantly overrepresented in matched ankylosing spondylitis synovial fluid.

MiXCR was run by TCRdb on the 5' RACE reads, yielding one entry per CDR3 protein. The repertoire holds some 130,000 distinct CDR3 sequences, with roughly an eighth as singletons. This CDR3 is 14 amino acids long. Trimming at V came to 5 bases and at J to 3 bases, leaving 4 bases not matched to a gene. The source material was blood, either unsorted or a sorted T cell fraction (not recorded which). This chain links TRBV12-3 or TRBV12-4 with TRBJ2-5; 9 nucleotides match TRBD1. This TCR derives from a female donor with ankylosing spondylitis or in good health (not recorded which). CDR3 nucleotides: TGTGCCAGCAGTACCGGACAGGGGAAAGAGACCCAGTACTTC. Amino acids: CASSTGQGKETQYF.